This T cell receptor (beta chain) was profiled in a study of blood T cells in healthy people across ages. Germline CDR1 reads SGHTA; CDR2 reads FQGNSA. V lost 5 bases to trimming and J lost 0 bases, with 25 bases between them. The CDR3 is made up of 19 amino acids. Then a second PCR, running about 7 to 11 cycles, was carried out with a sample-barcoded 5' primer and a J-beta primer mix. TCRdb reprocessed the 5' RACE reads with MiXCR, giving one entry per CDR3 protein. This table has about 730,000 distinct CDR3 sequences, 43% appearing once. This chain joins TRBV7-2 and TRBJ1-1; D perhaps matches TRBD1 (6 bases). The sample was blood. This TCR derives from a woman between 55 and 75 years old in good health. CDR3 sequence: CASSPPSYRVGEMNTEAFF. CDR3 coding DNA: TGTGCCAGCAGCCCCCCCTCCTACAGGGTGGGAGAAATGAACACTGAAGCTTTCTTT.